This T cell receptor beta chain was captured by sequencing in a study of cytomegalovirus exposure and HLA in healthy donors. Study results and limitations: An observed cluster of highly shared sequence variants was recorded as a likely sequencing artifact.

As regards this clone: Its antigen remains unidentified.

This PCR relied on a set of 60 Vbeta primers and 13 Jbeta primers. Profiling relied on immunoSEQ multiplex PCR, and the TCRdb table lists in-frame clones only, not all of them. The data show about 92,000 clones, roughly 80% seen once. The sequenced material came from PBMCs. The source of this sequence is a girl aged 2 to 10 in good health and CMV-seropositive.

Here the CDR3 reads CASSIRLGSAEQYF. The CDR3, as DNA: TGTGCCAGCAGTATAAGACTAGGGAGTGCCGAGCAGTACTTC. The rearrangement links TRBV6-4 to TRBJ2-7; weak D call: TRBD2 (6 bases). The V gene lost 5 bases and the J gene lost 6 bases, with 17 bases spanning the gap. Germline lookup yields CDR1 MRHNA and CDR2 SNTAGT. The CDR3 loop spans 14 amino acids.